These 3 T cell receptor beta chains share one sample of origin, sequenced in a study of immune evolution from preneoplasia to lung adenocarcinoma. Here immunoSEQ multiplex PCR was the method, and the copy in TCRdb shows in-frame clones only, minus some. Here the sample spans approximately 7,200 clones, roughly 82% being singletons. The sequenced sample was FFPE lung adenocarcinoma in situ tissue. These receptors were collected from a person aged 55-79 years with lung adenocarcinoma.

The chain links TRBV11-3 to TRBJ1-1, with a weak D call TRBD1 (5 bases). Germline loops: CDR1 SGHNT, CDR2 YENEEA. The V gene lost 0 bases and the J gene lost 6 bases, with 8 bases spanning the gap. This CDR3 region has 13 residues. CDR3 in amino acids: CASSLETGAEAFF. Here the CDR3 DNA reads TGTGCCAGCAGCTTAGAAACAGGTGCTGAAGCTTTCTTT.

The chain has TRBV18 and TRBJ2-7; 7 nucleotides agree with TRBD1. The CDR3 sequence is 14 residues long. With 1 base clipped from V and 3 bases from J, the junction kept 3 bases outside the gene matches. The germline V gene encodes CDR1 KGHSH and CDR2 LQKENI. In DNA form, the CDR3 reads TGTGCCAGCTCACCACGTCAGGGGGTCTACGAGCAGTACTTC. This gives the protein CASSPRQGVYEQYF. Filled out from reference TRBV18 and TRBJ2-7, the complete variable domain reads NAGVMQNPRHLVRRRGQEARLRCSPMKGHSHVYWYRQLPEEGLKFMVYLQKENIIDESGMPKERFSAEFPKEGPSILRIQQVVRGDSAAYFCASSPRQGVYEQYFGPGTRLTVT.

CDR3 nucleotide sequence: TGTGCCAGCAGCTCCGAACAGGGAACTTTTCACGAGCAGTACTTC. Amino acid sequence: CASSSEQGTFHEQYF. V usage is TRBV7-8 and J usage is TRBJ2-7; D is possibly TRBD1 (6 bases). Germline lookup yields CDR1 SGHVS and CDR2 FQNEAQ. V lost 4 bases, J lost 5 bases, and 18 bases lay in between. This CDR3 has 15 residues.